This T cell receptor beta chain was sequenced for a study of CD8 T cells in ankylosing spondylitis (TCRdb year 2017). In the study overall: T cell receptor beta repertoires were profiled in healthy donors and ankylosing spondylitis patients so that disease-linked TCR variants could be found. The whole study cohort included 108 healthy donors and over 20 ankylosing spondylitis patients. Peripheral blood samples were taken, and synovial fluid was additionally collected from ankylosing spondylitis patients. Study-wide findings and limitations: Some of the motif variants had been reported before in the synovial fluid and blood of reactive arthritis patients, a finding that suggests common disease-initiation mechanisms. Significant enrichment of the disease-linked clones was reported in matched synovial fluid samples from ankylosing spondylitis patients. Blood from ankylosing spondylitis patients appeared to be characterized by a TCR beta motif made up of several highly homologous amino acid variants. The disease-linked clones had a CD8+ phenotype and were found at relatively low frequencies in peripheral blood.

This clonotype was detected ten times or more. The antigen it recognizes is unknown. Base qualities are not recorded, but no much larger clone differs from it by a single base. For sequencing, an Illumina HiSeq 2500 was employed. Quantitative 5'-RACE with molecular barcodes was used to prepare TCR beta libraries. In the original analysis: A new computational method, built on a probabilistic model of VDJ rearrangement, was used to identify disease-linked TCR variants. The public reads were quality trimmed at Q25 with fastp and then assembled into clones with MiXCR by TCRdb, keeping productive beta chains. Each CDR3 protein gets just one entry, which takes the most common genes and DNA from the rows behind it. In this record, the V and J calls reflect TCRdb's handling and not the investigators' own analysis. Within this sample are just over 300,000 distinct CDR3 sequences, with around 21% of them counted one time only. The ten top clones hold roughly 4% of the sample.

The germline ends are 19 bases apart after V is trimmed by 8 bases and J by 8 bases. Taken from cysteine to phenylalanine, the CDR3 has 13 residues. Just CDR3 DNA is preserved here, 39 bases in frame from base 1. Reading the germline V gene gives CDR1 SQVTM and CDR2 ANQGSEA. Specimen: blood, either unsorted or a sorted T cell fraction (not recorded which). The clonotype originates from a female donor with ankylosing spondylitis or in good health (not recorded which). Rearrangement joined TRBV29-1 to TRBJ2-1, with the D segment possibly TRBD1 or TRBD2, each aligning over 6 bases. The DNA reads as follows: TGCAGCCTGGCGGTTGGAGGGGGAGATGAGCAGTTCTTC. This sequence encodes CSLAVGGGDEQFF.